This T cell receptor (beta chain) comes out of a study of T cells in Graves' hyperthyroidism and ophthalmopathy. Study information: Blood was drawn when the patient was first diagnosed and still untreated.

The study left out patients who had uncontrolled infection, other autoimmune disease, pregnancy or lactation. In making diagnoses, clinical symptoms, serum thyroxine and TRAb, thyroid ultrasound and orbital computed tomography were all used. This clonotype was counted once. The CDR3 has 15 residues. V was pared by 4 bases and J by 7 bases, with 19 bases between. CDR1 SEHNR and CDR2 FQNEAQ come from the germline V gene (reference sequence). RNA transcripts yielded amplified TCR beta CDR3 regions. TCR CDR3 underwent first-round RT-PCR with the HTBI primer set. A single record per CDR3 protein comes from TCRdb applying MiXCR to the multiplex PCR reads. The repertoire has under 650,000 distinct CDR3 sequences, 15% to 20% of them found once; the top ten carry around 3.9%.

The chain recombines TRBV7-9 with TRBJ1-2; D is uncertain. Sequences were obtained from blood. The clonotype comes from a woman under 40 with Graves' hyperthyroidism. CDR3 protein: CASSSALLSHPGYTF. In nucleotides, the CDR3 is TGTGCCAGCAGCTCTGCACTACTTTCCCACCCTGGCTACACCTTC.